This is a list of T cell receptor beta chains from one sample in a study of early T cells in non-severe SARS-CoV-2 infection. TCRdb reprocessed the 5' RACE reads via MiXCR and lists one record per CDR3 protein. Of just over 60,000 distinct CDR3 sequences detected, approximately 9% appear once; the ten largest clones hold about 1.3%. Sequences were obtained from whole blood. The receptors stem from an adult who was a healthcare worker with PCR-confirmed SARS-CoV-2 infection or an uninfected control (not recorded which). The CDR3 runs from the conserved cysteine through the conserved F or W. The order of the fields is D gene, J gene, V gene, clone size, CDR3 protein, CDR3 DNA. D genes are given only for firm matches. Part of the rows lack a size; the others show once, few, many or a class for expanded clones.

. | TRBJ1-6 | TRBV11-3 | . | CASSQSAYNSPLHF | TGTGCCAGCAGCCAGTCAGCTTATAATTCACCCCTCCACTTT
. | TRBJ2-3 | TRBV5-6 | few | CASSLGSRGGLTDTQYF | TGTGCCAGCAGCTTGGGGTCCCGCGGGGGCTTAACAGATACGCAGTATTTT
TRBD2 | TRBJ2-1 | TRBV12-3/TRBV12-4 | . | CASSLGLLAGGYNEQFF | TGTGCCAGCAGTTTAGGCTTGCTAGCGGGGGGGTACAATGAGCAGTTCTTC
. | TRBJ1-2 | TRBV29-1 | many | CSVVLEGVNYGYTF | TGCAGCGTCGTTCTGGAGGGAGTTAACTATGGCTACACCTTC
TRBD2 | TRBJ2-3 | TRBV5-4 | . | CASSPPRAGGSTQYF | TGTGCCAGCAGCCCGCCCCGGGCGGGGGGTTCTACGCAGTATTTT
TRBD1 | TRBJ2-5 | TRBV7-9 | few | CASSLEGYGDRDSVPDQETQYF | TGTGCCAGCAGCTTAGAAGGCTACGGGGACAGGGACAGCGTACCGGACCAAGAGACCCAGTACTTC
TRBD2 | TRBJ2-3 | TRBV6-1 | many | CASSVTSGGAGDTQYF | TGTGCCAGCAGTGTGACTAGCGGGGGGGCAGGAGATACGCAGTATTTT
. | TRBJ2-1 | TRBV4-1 | . | CASREVRDKANNEQFF | TGCGCCAGCCGAGAAGTCCGGGACAAGGCGAACAATGAGCAGTTCTTC
TRBD1 | TRBJ1-4 | TRBV19 | . | CASTPTGWENEKLFF | TGTGCCAGTACCCCGACAGGGTGGGAGAATGAAAAACTGTTTTTT
. | TRBJ1-3 | TRBV6-1 | few | CASSEAGTTSGNTIYF | TGTGCCAGCAGTGAAGCCGGGACAACCTCTGGAAACACCATATATTTT
. | TRBJ1-2 | TRBV29-1 | many | CSVEDQEGSTF | TGCAGCGTTGAAGATCAGGAGGGGTCCACCTTC
TRBD1 | TRBJ1-4 | TRBV19 | many | CASSQMGQKNEKLFF | TGTGCCAGTAGTCAGATGGGACAGAAGAATGAAAAACTGTTTTTT
. | TRBJ2-1 | TRBV2 | many | CASSGTQLGQFF | TGTGCCAGCAGTGGGACCCAGTTAGGGCAGTTCTTC
TRBD1 | TRBJ2-1 | TRBV5-5 | many | CASSLGQGSYNEQFF | TGTGCCAGCAGCCTCGGACAGGGGTCCTACAATGAGCAGTTCTTC
. | TRBJ1-1 | TRBV20-1 | many | CSARGRGTNTEAFF | TGCAGTGCTAGAGGTAGGGGCACGAACACTGAAGCTTTCTTT
TRBD2 | TRBJ2-1 | TRBV5-1 | many | CASRTKRGLDNEQFF | TGCGCCAGCAGGACCAAGCGGGGGCTCGACAATGAGCAGTTCTTC
. | TRBJ2-5 | TRBV6-2/TRBV6-3 | . | CASRTNQETQYF | TGTGCCAGCAGGACGAATCAAGAGACCCAGTACTTC
. | TRBJ2-2 | TRBV3-1 | many | CASSQGATGELFF | TGTGCCAGCAGCCAGGGGGCGACCGGGGAGCTGTTTTTT
TRBD2 | TRBJ2-2 | TRBV10-1 | many | CASQLAGENTGELFF | TGCGCCAGCCAACTAGCGGGGGAGAACACCGGGGAGCTGTTTTTT
. | TRBJ2-5 | TRBV19 | . | CASSIVGQYQETQYF | TGTGCCAGTAGTATAGTTGGACAGTACCAAGAGACCCAGTACTTC
TRBD2 | TRBJ2-3 | TRBV5-1 | few | CASSLGTSRGTDTQYF | TGCGCCAGCAGCTTGGGGACTAGCAGGGGCACAGATACGCAGTATTTT
. | TRBJ1-4 | TRBV12-3/TRBV12-4 | few | CASSSPTATNEKLFF | TGTGCCAGCAGTTCCCCCACGGCAACTAATGAAAAACTGTTTTTT
. | TRBJ1-2 | TRBV20-1 | few | CRVSPSGASNYGYTF | TGCAGGGTTAGCCCGTCGGGGGCCTCTAACTATGGCTACACCTTC
. | TRBJ2-5 | TRBV6-1 | . | CASTLGTGKETQYF | TGTGCCAGCACCCTCGGGACGGGTAAAGAGACCCAGTACTTC
. | TRBJ1-1 | TRBV13 | many | CASSSKGLSLSRAQAFF | TGTGCCAGCAGCTCGAAAGGACTATCACTAAGTCGCGCTCAGGCTTTCTTT
. | TRBJ1-1 | TRBV29-1 | many | CSVEHYMNTEAFF | TGCAGCGTTGAACATTACATGAACACTGAAGCTTTCTTT
. | TRBJ2-1 | TRBV27 | few | CASRPPTSVNEQFF | TGTGCCAGCAGGCCACCGACTTCCGTCAATGAGCAGTTCTTC
. | TRBJ1-2 | TRBV27 | . | CASSNGHRANYGYTF | TGTGCCAGCAGCAACGGACACCGAGCTAACTATGGCTACACCTTC
. | TRBJ2-2 | TRBV10-1 | . | CASSDRGRSGELFF | TGCGCCAGCAGTGATCGGGGGCGCAGCGGGGAGCTGTTTTTT
TRBD1 | TRBJ1-1 | TRBV20-1 | . | CSAYRGPGTEAFF | TGCAGTGCTTACAGGGGGCCCGGGACTGAAGCTTTCTTT
TRBD1 | TRBJ2-3 | TRBV7-9 | . | CASSRTGDTQYF | TGTGCCAGCAGCCGGACAGGAGATACGCAGTATTTT
TRBD2 | TRBJ2-3 | TRBV27 | . | CASKRTRQRGTDTQYF | TGTGCCAGCAAACGCACCCGTCAGCGGGGGACAGATACGCAGTATTTT
TRBD1 | TRBJ1-2 | TRBV2 | . | CASSKGQGPYYGYTF | TGTGCCAGCAGTAAGGGACAGGGGCCTTACTATGGCTACACCTTC
. | TRBJ2-5 | TRBV5-1 | few | CASSAMGLPQGQETQYF | TGCGCCAGCAGCGCAATGGGGCTCCCTCAGGGGCAAGAGACCCAGTACTTC
. | TRBJ2-5 | TRBV4-1 | . | CASSQVVGETQYF | TGCGCCAGCAGCCAAGTAGTCGGCGAGACCCAGTACTTC
TRBD2 | TRBJ2-3 | TRBV5-8 | many | CASSFGLAGTDTQYF | TGTGCCAGCAGCTTTGGACTAGCGGGCACAGATACGCAGTATTTT
TRBD2 | TRBJ2-3 | TRBV9 | few | CASSLGLAGSDTQYF | TGTGCCAGCAGCCTAGGACTAGCTGGTTCAGATACGCAGTATTTT
. | TRBJ2-1 | TRBV11-2 | many | CASSGPDRDSYNEQFF | TGTGCCAGCAGCGGACCGGACAGAGACTCCTACAATGAGCAGTTCTTC
. | TRBJ2-5 | TRBV18 | . | CASSPNQGLQETQYF | TGTGCCAGCTCACCAAACCAGGGTCTCCAAGAGACCCAGTACTTC
. | TRBJ2-3 | TRBV2 | few | CASSEQNTDTQYF | TGTGCCAGCAGTGAACAGAACACAGATACGCAGTATTTT
. | TRBJ1-1 | TRBV9 | few | CASSVSIPGLNTEAFF | TGTGCCAGCAGCGTCAGCATCCCGGGACTTAACACTGAAGCTTTCTTT
. | TRBJ2-2 | TRBV19 | few | CASSRDTDTGELFF | TGTGCCAGTAGTAGAGACACTGACACCGGGGAGCTGTTTTTT
. | TRBJ2-4 | TRBV20-1 | . | CSAQGRANIQYF | TGCAGTGCACAGGGCCGGGCAAACATTCAGTACTTC
TRBD1 | TRBJ1-6 | TRBV5-1 | many | CASSLTSLTTGGGSPLHF | TGCGCCAGCAGCTTGACGTCCCTGACTACAGGGGGGGGATCACCCCTCCACTTT
. | TRBJ1-2 | TRBV6-6 | . | CASSYSAPDYGYTF | TGTGCCAGCAGTTACTCGGCCCCGGACTATGGCTACACCTTC
TRBD2 | TRBJ2-1 | TRBV7-9 | few | CASSLDVSGGSPFF | TGTGCCAGCAGCTTAGATGTTAGCGGGGGGTCTCCGTTCTTC
TRBD1 | TRBJ1-5 | TRBV5-1 | many | CASSEGTGVHQPQHF | TGCGCCAGCAGCGAAGGGACAGGGGTCCATCAGCCCCAGCATTTT
. | TRBJ2-2 | TRBV29-1 | . | CSVGGPGELFF | TGCAGCGTTGGGGGCCCCGGGGAGCTGTTTTTT